The 22 T cell receptor beta chains listed next were all sequenced from one sample in a study of OX40 agonist ivuxolimab in advanced cancers. Sequenced by immunoSEQ multiplex PCR; TCRdb stores in-frame clones only, minus some. Altogether about 88,000 clones are present, around 83% being singletons, with the ten largest covering roughly 0.22%. The specimen comprised CD4+ or CD8+ T cells sorted from blood, sampled in a trial of the OX40 agonist ivuxolimab. These receptor sequences come from an adult with an advanced solid tumor such as melanoma, head and neck, liver or kidney cancer.

The V gene is TRBV21-1, the J gene TRBJ2-7; no check of the table's D call, TRBD2, against the DNA was made. TRBV21-1 is termed a pseudogene. The CDR3 has 12 residues. Here the CDR3 reads CASSRLLYEQYF. The CDR3 bases are TGTGCCAGCAGCAGACTCCTCTACGAGCAGTACTTC.

J is TRBJ2-5 and V is TRBV13, with a weak D call TRBD1 (5 bases). The CDR3 spans 13 residues. The V gene lost 8 bases and the J gene lost 1 base, with 11 bases spanning the gap. Germline CDR1 reads PRHDT; CDR2 reads FYEKMQ (reference sequence). As DNA, the CDR3 is TGTGCCAGCGCGCAGGGCCTCCAAGAGACCCAGTACTTC. Translation gives CASAQGLQETQYF.

The V call is TRBV27, the J call TRBJ1-1; D is ambiguous. In germline, CDR1 is MNHEY, CDR2 SMNVEV (reference sequence). The CDR3 contains 13 residues. V shed 2 bases and J shed 1 base, with 5 bases lying between them. The CDR3 nucleotides are TGTGCCAGCAGTTTACGAGGGAACACTGAAGCTTTCTTT. Translated, it gives CASSLRGNTEAFF.

The V call is TRBV27, the J call TRBJ1-2, with 9 bases identical to TRBD1. The CDR3 is 14 amino acids. The J segment lost 4 bases and the V segment lost 8 bases, leaving 8 bases of the junction unmatched. Germline V CDR1 and CDR2: MNHEY, SMNVEV (reference sequence). CDR3 coding DNA: TGTGCCAGCCGTGGGACAGGGCGTGCCTATGGCTACACCTTC. Translated: CASRGTGRAYGYTF.

The chain joins TRBV11-1 to TRBJ2-3; TRBD2 might be the D (5 bases). Germline V CDR1 and CDR2: SGHAT, FQDESV (reference sequence). The ends were cut back, 0 bases at V and 2 bases at J, with 9 bases in the middle. CDR3 size: 15 residues. The CDR3 DNA sequence: TGTGCCAGCAGCTTAGCCCCGGGGTTCACAGATACGCAGTATTTT. Its protein is CASSLAPGFTDTQYF.

This chain connects TRBV29-1 to TRBJ2-7, with D unresolved. Germline CDR1 SQVTM, CDR2 ANQGSEA. The CDR3 consists of 11 residues. V was cut by 7 bases and J by 0 bases, with 7 bases left in between. CDR3 sequence reads: CSALYSYEQYF. For the CDR3, the DNA is TGCAGCGCCCTGTACTCCTACGAGCAGTACTTC.

The chain carries TRBV27 and TRBJ1-1; 11 nucleotides align to TRBD1. Trimming at V came to 5 bases and at J to 2 bases, leaving 7 bases not matched to a gene. The germline V gene has CDR1 MNHEY and CDR2 SMNVEV (reference sequence). The CDR3 spans 16 residues. CDR3 sequence (DNA): TGTGCCAGCAGTCTGAGGACAGGGGGCTCTAACACTGAAGCTTTCTTT. This translates into CASSLRTGGSNTEAFF.

This chain links TRBV5-1 with TRBJ2-5; 7 bases match TRBD1. CDR1 and CDR2 from the germline V gene are SGHRS and YFSETQ. V shed 0 bases, J shed 3 bases, and the junction held 2 bases outside the gene matches. The CDR3 length is 14 residues. The CDR3 loop is CASSLGGTEETQYF. In DNA form, the CDR3 reads TGCGCCAGCAGCTTGGGGGGGACAGAAGAGACCCAGTACTTC. The whole variable domain, filled in from reference TRBV5-1 and TRBJ2-5, reads KAGVTQTPRYLIKTRGQQVTLSCSPISGHRSVSWYQQTPGQGLQFLFEYFSETQRNKGNFPGRFSGRQFSNSRSEMNVSTLELGDSALYLCASSLGGTEETQYFGPGTRLLVL.

This clone has just one count. The chain carries TRBV2 and TRBJ2-1; 8 positions match TRBD1. The CDR3 runs to 15 residues. Germline CDR1 is SNHLY and CDR2 is FYNNEI. The J segment lost 1 base and the V segment lost 4 bases, leaving 3 bases of the junction unmatched. For the CDR3, the DNA is TGTGCCAGCAGTGTCGACAGGGGATCCTACAATGAGCAGTTCTTC. It translates to CASSVDRGSYNEQFF.

V and J are TRBV4-1 and TRBJ2-1, with TRBD2 matching over 7 bases. V shed 0 bases and J 3 bases; nucleotides not matched to a gene: 8. The CDR3 is 17 residues long. CDR1 MGHRA and CDR2 YSYEKL come from the germline V gene. DNA of the CDR3: TGCGCCAGCAGCCAAGATGGTGGGGCTAGCGGCTACAATGAGCAGTTCTTC. It encodes CASSQDGGASGYNEQFF.

The chain recombines TRBV6-1 with TRBJ2-7; D gene ambiguous. This CDR3 spans 13 amino acids. Germline-derived CDR1 and CDR2 are MNHNS and SASEGT. V gave up 4 bases and J gave up 7 bases, with 14 bases separating them. CDR3 amino acids: CASSVSATVEQYF. The CDR3 nucleotides are TGTGCCAGCAGTGTATCCGCGACGGTGGAGCAGTACTTC.

The J gene is TRBJ2-7, the V gene TRBV5-1; either TRBD1 or TRBD2 may supply D (5 bases each). The CDR3 runs 14 residues. V shed 0 bases and J shed 4 bases, with 11 bases lying between them. Germline loops: CDR1 SGHRS, CDR2 YFSETQ. The CDR3 bases are TGCGCCAGCAGCTTGGCGGTGGGGGTGTACGAGCAGTACTTC. It yields the protein CASSLAVGVYEQYF.

This clone has only one observation. This chain uses TRBV5-1 with TRBJ1-1; D not certain. The CDR3 has 14 residues. V was clipped by 1 base and J by 1 base, with 8 bases between them. In germline, CDR1 is SGHRS, CDR2 YFSETQ. Written as DNA, the CDR3 is TGCGCCAGCAGCTTGTCCATTGCGAACACTGAAGCTTTCTTT. Its protein is CASSLSIANTEAFF.

As concerns this clone: One end of the junction is discordant with germline, which a read error may explain. V is TRBV7-9 and J is TRBJ1-4, with 8 bases matching TRBD1. This CDR3 contains 17 residues. Germline assignment: CDR1 SEHNR and CDR2 FQNEAQ (reference sequence). For the CDR3, the DNA is TGCGCCAGCAGCCGGCGTGGGACAGGTGCAACTAATGAAAAACTGTTTTTT. Translation: CASSRRGTGATNEKLFF.

The genes are TRBV28 and TRBJ1-5; D unclear. Germline V gene data show CDR1 as MDHEN and CDR2 as SYDVKM. The CDR3 has 14 amino acids. V lost 2 bases, J lost 6 bases, and 11 bases lay in between. CDR3 amino acids: CASSLRVGAQPQHF. The CDR3 DNA sequence: TGTGCCAGCAGTTTAAGGGTGGGTGCTCAGCCCCAGCATTTT. The variable domain in full, completed from reference TRBV28 and TRBJ1-5, reads DVKVTQSSRYLVKRTGEKVFLECVQDMDHENMFWYRQDPGLGLRLIYFSYDVKMKEKGDIPEGYSVSREKKERFSLILESASTNQTSMYLCASSLRVGAQPQHFGDGTRLSIL.

The rearrangement joins TRBV11-2 to TRBJ2-3; D is perhaps TRBD1 or TRBD2 (7 bases each). Trimming took off 4 bases at V and 2 bases at J, with 16 bases between the two ends. CDR3 size: 16 residues. CDR1 is SGHAT, CDR2 FQNNGV, per germline. The CDR3 reads CASSSGGDTTTDTQYF. DNA for the CDR3: TGTGCCAGCAGCTCAGGGGGGGACACTACCACAGATACGCAGTATTTT.

The rearrangement uses TRBV15 and TRBJ1-4, with D uncertain. The CDR3 sequence is 14 residues long. Trimming left V 3 bases short and J 3 bases short, with 8 bases between. The germline gives CDR1 LNHNV, CDR2 YYDKDF (reference sequence). The CDR3 DNA is TGTGCCACCAGCAGTCCTGGTCCTAATGAAAAACTGTTTTTT. As protein: CATSSPGPNEKLFF.

The chain employs TRBV6-1 and TRBJ1-6; 10 bases match TRBD1. Losses at the gene ends were 4 bases for V and 6 bases for J; bases not matched to a gene: 3. Germline CDR1 and CDR2: MNHNS and SASEGT. The CDR3 is 15 residues long. The CDR3 sequence is CASSATGGRNSPLHF. The CDR3 DNA follows: TGTGCCAGCAGTGCGACAGGGGGCCGTAATTCACCCCTCCACTTT.

V and J are TRBV5-8 and TRBJ1-5; no reliable D call. Looked up from germline, CDR1 is SGHTS and CDR2 is YDEGEE. This CDR3 spans 14 amino acids. The V end was cut by 1 base, the J end by 4 bases, with 9 bases between. CDR3 in DNA: TGTGCCAGCAGCTTGATCGCCGATAATCAGCCCCAGCATTTT. Protein sequence: CASSLIADNQPQHF.

V usage is TRBV30 and J usage is TRBJ2-3; possibly TRBD2 for D (6 bases). The germline V and J ends were trimmed by 0 bases and 0 bases, with 13 bases remaining between them. The CDR3 is 16 residues long. The germline V gene has CDR1 GTSNPN and CDR2 SVGIG (reference sequence). Here the CDR3 DNA reads TGTGCCTGGAGTGTGGCGTGGGACTTTAGCACAGATACGCAGTATTTT. It yields the protein CAWSVAWDFSTDTQYF.

The gene calls are TRBV7-6 and TRBJ2-1, with 8 bases fitting TRBD2. The trim removed 3 bases at V and 0 bases at J, leaving 13 bases unmatched. Germline CDR1 reads SGHVS; CDR2 reads FNYEAQ. CDR3 length: 19 amino acids. In DNA form, the CDR3 reads TGTGCCAGCAGCTTGTCATACTCTAGCGGGCCGAGCTCCTACAATGAGCAGTTCTTC. It encodes CASSLSYSSGPSSYNEQFF.

The chain combines TRBV5-1 with TRBJ2-1; D may be TRBD2 (7 bases). This CDR3 contains 17 residues. Germline loops: CDR1 SGHRS, CDR2 YFSETQ. Trimming removed 0 bases from V and 6 bases from J, with 19 bases in between. For the CDR3, the DNA is TGCGCCAGCAGCTTGGGAGCCAGGGGAGGGGACATCAATGAGCAGTTCTTC. It yields the protein CASSLGARGGDINEQFF.